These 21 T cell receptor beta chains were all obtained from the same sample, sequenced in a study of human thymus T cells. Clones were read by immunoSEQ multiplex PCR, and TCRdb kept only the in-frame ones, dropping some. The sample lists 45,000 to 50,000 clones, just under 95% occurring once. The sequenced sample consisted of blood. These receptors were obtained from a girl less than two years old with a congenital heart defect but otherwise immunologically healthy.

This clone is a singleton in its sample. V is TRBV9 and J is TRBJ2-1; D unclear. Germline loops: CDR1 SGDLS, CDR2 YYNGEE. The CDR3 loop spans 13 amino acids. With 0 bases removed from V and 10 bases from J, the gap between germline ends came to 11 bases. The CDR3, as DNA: TGTGCCAGCAGCGTAGGAGGCACTTGGGAGCAGTTCTTC. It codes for CASSVGGTWEQFF.

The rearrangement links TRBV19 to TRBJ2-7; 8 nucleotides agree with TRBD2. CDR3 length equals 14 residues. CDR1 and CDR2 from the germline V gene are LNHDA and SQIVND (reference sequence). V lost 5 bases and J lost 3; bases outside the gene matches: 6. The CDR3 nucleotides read TGTGCCAGTAGTCTGGGACTAGGCCTCTACGAGCAGTACTTC. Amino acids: CASSLGLGLYEQYF.

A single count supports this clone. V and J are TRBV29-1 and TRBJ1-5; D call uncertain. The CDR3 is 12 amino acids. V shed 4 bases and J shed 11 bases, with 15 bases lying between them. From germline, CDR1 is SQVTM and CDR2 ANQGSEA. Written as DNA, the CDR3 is TGCAGCGTTGGTGAGTTAGCCGAGACCCAGCATTTT. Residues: CSVGELAETQHF.

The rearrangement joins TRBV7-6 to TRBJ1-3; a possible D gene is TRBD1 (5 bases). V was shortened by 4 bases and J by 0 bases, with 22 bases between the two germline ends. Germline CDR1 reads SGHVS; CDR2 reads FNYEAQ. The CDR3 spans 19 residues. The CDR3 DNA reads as TGTGCCAGCAGCTCCAACCAAGGGGCGCAGGGATTCTCTGGAAACACCATATATTTT. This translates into CASSSNQGAQGFSGNTIYF. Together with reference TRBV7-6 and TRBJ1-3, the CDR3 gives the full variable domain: GAGVSQSPRYKVTKRGQDVALRCDPISGHVSLYWYRQALGQGPEFLTYFNYEAQQDKSGLPNDRFSAERPEGSISTLTIQRTEQRDSAMYRCASSSNQGAQGFSGNTIYFGEGSWLTVV.

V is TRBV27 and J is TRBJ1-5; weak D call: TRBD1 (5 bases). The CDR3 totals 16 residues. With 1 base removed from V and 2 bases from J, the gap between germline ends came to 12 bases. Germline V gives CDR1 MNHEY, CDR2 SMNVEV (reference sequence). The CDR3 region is CASSLFGVGGNQPQHF. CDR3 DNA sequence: TGTGCCAGCAGTTTATTCGGGGTAGGGGGCAATCAGCCCCAGCATTTT.

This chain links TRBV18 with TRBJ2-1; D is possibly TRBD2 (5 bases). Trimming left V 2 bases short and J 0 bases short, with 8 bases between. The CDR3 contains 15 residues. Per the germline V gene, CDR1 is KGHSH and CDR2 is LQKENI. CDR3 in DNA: TGTGCCAGCTCACCAGAGCGGAGCTCCTACAATGAGCAGTTCTTC. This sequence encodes CASSPERSSYNEQFF.

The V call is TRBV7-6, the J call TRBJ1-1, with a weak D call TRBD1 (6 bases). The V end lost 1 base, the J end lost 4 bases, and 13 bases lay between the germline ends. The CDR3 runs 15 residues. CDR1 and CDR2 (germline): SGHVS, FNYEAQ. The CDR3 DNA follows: TGTGCCAGCAGCTTAGGTATTTCGGGGGCCACTGAAGCTTTCTTT. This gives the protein CASSLGISGATEAFF.

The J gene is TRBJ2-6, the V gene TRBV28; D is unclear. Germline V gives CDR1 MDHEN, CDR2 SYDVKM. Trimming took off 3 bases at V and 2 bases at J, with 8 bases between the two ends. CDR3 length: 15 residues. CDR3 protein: CASSFDGPGANVLTF. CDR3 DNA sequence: TGTGCCAGCAGTTTCGACGGTCCTGGGGCCAACGTCCTGACTTTC.

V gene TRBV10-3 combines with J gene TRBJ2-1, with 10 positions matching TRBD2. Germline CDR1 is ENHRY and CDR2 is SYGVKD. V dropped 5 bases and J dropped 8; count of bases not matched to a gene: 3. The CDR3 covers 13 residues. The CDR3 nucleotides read TGTGCCATCAGTAGCGGGAGGGGGCATGAGCAGTTCTTC. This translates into CAISSGRGHEQFF.

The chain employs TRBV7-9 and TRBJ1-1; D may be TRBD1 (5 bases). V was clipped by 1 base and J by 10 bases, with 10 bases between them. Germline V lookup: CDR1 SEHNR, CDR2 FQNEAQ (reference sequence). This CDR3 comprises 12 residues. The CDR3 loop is CASSLGGTSAFF. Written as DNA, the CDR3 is TGTGCCAGCAGCTTAGGGGGGACTTCAGCTTTCTTT.

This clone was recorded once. The CDR3: CASSSGGVNQPQHF. The CDR3 coding sequence is TGTGCCAGTAGCTCTGGGGGGGTCAATCAGCCCCAGCATTTT. The V gene is TRBV19, the J gene TRBJ1-5; D possibly corresponds to TRBD1 (5 bases). This CDR3 is built from 14 residues. Trimming removed 6 bases from V and 3 bases from J, with 12 bases in between. Germline CDR1 LNHDA, CDR2 SQIVND (reference sequence).

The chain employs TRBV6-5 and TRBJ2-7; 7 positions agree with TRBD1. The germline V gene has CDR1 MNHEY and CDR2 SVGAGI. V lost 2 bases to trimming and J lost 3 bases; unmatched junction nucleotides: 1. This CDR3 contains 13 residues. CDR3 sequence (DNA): TGTGCCAGCAGTTACCGACAGGGCTACGAGCAGTACTTC. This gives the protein CASSYRQGYEQYF.

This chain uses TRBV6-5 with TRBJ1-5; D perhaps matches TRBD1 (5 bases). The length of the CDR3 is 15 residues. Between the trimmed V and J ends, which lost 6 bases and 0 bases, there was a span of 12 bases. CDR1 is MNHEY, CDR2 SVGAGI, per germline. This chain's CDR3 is CASRSTGISNQPQHF. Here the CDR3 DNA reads TGTGCCAGCAGATCAACAGGTATTAGCAATCAGCCCCAGCATTTT.

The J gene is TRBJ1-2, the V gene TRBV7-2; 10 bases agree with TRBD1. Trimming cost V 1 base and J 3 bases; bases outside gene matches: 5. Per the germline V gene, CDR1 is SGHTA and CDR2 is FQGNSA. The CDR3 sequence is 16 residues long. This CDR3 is CASSLGGTGAHYGYTF. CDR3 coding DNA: TGTGCCAGCAGCTTAGGGGGGACAGGGGCCCACTATGGCTACACCTTC.

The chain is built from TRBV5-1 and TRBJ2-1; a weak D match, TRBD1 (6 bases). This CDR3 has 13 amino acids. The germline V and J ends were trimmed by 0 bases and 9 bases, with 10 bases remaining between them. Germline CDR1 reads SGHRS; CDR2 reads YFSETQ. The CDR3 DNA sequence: TGCGCCAGCAGCTTGGTGTTGGGGGCTGAGCAGTTCTTC. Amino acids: CASSLVLGAEQFF.

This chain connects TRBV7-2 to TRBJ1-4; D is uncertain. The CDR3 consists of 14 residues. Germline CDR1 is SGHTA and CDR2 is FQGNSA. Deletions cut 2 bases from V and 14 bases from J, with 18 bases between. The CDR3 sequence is CASSLRQDLGRLFF. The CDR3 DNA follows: TGTGCCAGCAGCTTAAGACAAGACCTAGGACGGCTGTTTTTT.

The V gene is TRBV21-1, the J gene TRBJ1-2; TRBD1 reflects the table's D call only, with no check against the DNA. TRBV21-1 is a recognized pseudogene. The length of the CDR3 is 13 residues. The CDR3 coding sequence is TGTGCCAGCAGCAGAGGGACAGCTCTTGGCTACACCTTC. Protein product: CASSRGTALGYTF.

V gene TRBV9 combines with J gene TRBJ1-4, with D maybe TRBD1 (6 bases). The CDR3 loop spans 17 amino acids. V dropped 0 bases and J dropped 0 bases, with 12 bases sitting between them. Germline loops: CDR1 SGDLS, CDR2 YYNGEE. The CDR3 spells CASSVGIQGATNEKLFF. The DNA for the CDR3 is TGTGCCAGCAGCGTAGGGATACAGGGCGCAACTAATGAAAAACTGTTTTTT.

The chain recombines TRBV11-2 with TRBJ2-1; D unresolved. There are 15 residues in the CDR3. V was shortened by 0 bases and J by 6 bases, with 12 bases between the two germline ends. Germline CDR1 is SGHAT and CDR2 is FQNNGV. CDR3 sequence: CASSLDLRVGNEQFF. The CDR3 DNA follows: TGTGCCAGCAGCTTAGACTTAAGGGTAGGCAATGAGCAGTTCTTC.

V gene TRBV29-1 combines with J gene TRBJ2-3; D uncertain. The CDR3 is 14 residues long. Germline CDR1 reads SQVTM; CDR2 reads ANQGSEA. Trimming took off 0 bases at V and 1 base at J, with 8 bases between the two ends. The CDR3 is CSVEDRRGTDTQYF. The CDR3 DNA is TGCAGCGTTGAAGATCGGCGCGGCACAGATACGCAGTATTTT.

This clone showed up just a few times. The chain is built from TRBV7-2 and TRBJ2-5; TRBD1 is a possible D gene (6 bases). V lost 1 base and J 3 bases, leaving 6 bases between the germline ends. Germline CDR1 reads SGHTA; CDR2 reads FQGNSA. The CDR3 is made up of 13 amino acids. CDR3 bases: TGTGCCAGCAGCTTAGACAGGGAAGAGACCCAGTACTTC. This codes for CASSLDREETQYF.